Listed here are 20 T cell receptor beta chains from one sample, sequenced in a study of PD-1 blockade in classical Hodgkin lymphoma. Measured with immunoSEQ multiplex PCR; TCRdb has only the in-frame clones, and not every one. The profile covers 40,000 to 55,000 clones, with approximately 80% appearing a single time and under 20% taken by the ten largest. Time point given: cycle 4 day 1 (C4D1), after six to seven weeks of nivolumab. Every patient had relapsed following autologous stem cell transplantation, and cohorts differed in brentuximab vedotin exposure. Here the sequenced sample was peripheral blood mononuclear cells (PBMCs), taken before the fourth cycle of nivolumab. The origin of the receptors is a human donor with classical Hodgkin lymphoma.

The chain uses TRBV5-1 and TRBJ2-2; possible D gene TRBD1, 5 bases. There are 15 residues in the CDR3. V was clipped by 5 bases and J by 4 bases, with 15 bases between them. Germline V lookup: CDR1 SGHRS, CDR2 YFSETQ. The CDR3 loop reads CASSKEVRATGELFF. In nucleotides, the CDR3 is TGCGCCAGCAGTAAAGAGGTCAGGGCCACCGGGGAGCTGTTTTTT.

The genes are TRBV5-4 and TRBJ1-1; weak D call: TRBD1 (5 bases). The length of the CDR3 is 15 residues. With 1 base removed from V and 1 base from J, the gap between germline ends came to 11 bases. The germline V gene has CDR1 SGHNT and CDR2 YYREEE (reference sequence). The CDR3 protein is CASSLNLRGNTEAFF. In DNA form, the CDR3 reads TGTGCCAGCAGCTTGAACCTAAGGGGGAACACTGAAGCTTTCTTT.

This chain joins TRBV4-2 and TRBJ2-1; tentative D call: TRBD1 (7 bases). This CDR3 spans 15 amino acids. V was trimmed by 4 bases and J by 0 bases, leaving 10 bases between them. Germline loops: CDR1 LGHNA, CDR2 YNFKEQ. This chain's CDR3 is CASSRRGDSYNEQFF. In nucleotides, the CDR3 is TGTGCCAGCAGCCGCAGGGGGGACTCCTACAATGAGCAGTTCTTC.

The chain is built from TRBV5-8 and TRBJ2-3; D is uncertain. V was cut by 7 bases and J by 0 bases, with 15 bases left in between. CDR1 and CDR2 (germline): SGHTS, YDEGEE. The CDR3 extends over 15 amino acids. CDR3 bases: TGTGCCAGCGCCGAACAATTCCATAGCACAGATACGCAGTATTTT. This encodes CASAEQFHSTDTQYF.

V gene TRBV19 combines with J gene TRBJ1-2; the D gene is possibly TRBD1 (5 bases). Germline V gene sequence: CDR1 LNHDA, CDR2 SQIVND (reference sequence). The V end lost 5 bases, the J end lost 8 bases, and 15 bases lay between the germline ends. The CDR3 has 13 residues. DNA for the CDR3: TGTGCCAGTAGTCCTCGGACAACGAAAGGCTACACCTTC. Residues: CASSPRTTKGYTF.

This clone was observed once. The chain carries TRBV27 and TRBJ2-4; 7 bases agree with TRBD1. The germline V gene encodes CDR1 MNHEY and CDR2 SMNVEV (reference sequence). The CDR3 sequence is 14 residues long. V lost 8 bases to trimming and J lost 4 bases; unmatched junction nucleotides: 8. CDR3 DNA sequence: TGTGCCAGCGGCTCCGGGACAGAAAAAAACATTCAGTACTTC. It is translated as CASGSGTEKNIQYF.

The rearrangement links TRBV7-9 to TRBJ1-4; D ambiguous. The V gene lost 1 base and the J gene lost 0 bases, with 12 bases spanning the gap. Germline CDR1 is SEHNR and CDR2 is FQNEAQ (reference sequence). This CDR3 is built from 17 residues. The CDR3 protein is CASSLGVNFATNEKLFF. The CDR3 DNA follows: TGTGCCAGCAGCTTAGGGGTAAATTTTGCAACTAATGAAAAACTGTTTTTT.

This clone was seen only a few times. The rearrangement joins TRBV29-1 to TRBJ2-7; D unclear. The CDR3 is 12 amino acids. Deletions cut 3 bases from V and 0 bases from J, with 6 bases between. Germline lookup yields CDR1 SQVTM and CDR2 ANQGSEA. Written as DNA, the CDR3 is TGCAGCGTTGACAGTCCCTCCTACGAGCAGTACTTC. Residues: CSVDSPSYEQYF.

The table lists this clone with a few counts. The gene calls are TRBV6-6 and TRBJ1-2, with D possibly TRBD1 on 6 matching bases. The CDR3 contains 13 residues. CDR1 and CDR2 from the germline V gene are MNHNY and SVGAGI (reference sequence). V was pared by 2 bases and J by 8 bases, with 12 bases between. CDR3 loop: CASSYNPGAGYTF. CDR3 sequence (DNA): TGTGCCAGCAGTTACAACCCAGGGGCGGGCTACACCTTC.

This chain connects TRBV9 to TRBJ1-4; D not certain. Germline CDR1 is SGDLS and CDR2 is YYNGEE. The CDR3 extends over 15 amino acids. Trimming left V 2 bases short and J 7 bases short, with 15 bases between. The CDR3 reads CASSVQASVGEKLFF. The CDR3 nucleotides are TGTGCCAGCAGCGTTCAGGCCTCCGTCGGTGAAAAACTGTTTTTT.

The J gene is TRBJ2-5, the V gene TRBV5-6; D is ambiguous. The CDR3 has 12 amino acids. Between the trimmed V and J ends, which lost 2 bases and 7 bases, there was a span of 9 bases. Germline V gene sequence: CDR1 SGHDT, CDR2 YYEEEE. The CDR3 is CASSLRLRTQYF. In DNA, the CDR3 is TGTGCCAGCAGCTTAAGGCTCCGGACCCAGTACTTC.

The chain joins TRBV4-2 to TRBJ1-2; D perhaps matches TRBD1 (6 bases). Per the germline V gene, CDR1 is LGHNA and CDR2 is YNFKEQ. V was clipped by 9 bases and J by 5 bases, with 28 bases between them. The CDR3 totals 17 residues. The CDR3 is CASLPSPGGASPYGYTF. For the CDR3, the DNA is TGTGCCAGTCTACCCAGCCCGGGGGGCGCTAGCCCTTATGGCTACACCTTC.

This clone has only one observation. This CDR3 is also generated by other DNA sequences in the sample. V and J are TRBV6-1 and TRBJ1-6; TRBD1 matches 8 bases. The J segment lost 6 bases and the V segment lost 4 bases, leaving 8 bases of the junction unmatched. The germline V gene has CDR1 MNHNS and CDR2 SASEGT. CDR3 size: 16 residues. The CDR3 nucleotides are TGTGCCAGCAGTGGTGGCAGGGACAGGAGTAATTCACCCCTCCACTTT. Protein: CASSGGRDRSNSPLHF.

The chain combines TRBV6-1 with TRBJ2-7, with D perhaps TRBD1 (6 bases). The CDR3 runs 14 residues. CDR1 is MNHNS and CDR2 is SASEGT in the germline V gene. Trimming left V 4 bases short and J 2 bases short, with 12 bases between. CDR3 coding DNA: TGTGCCAGCAGTGGCCGAGAGGGGGCCTACGAGCAGTACTTC. Encoded protein: CASSGREGAYEQYF.

V and J are TRBV2 and TRBJ1-6; D uncertain. This CDR3 has 13 residues. CDR1 SNHLY and CDR2 FYNNEI come from the germline V gene. V was clipped by 6 bases and J by 7 bases, with 10 bases between them. Here the CDR3 DNA reads TGTGCCAGCAGGCCGGGTTTAAATTCACCCCTCCACTTT. It codes for CASRPGLNSPLHF.

The chain recombines TRBV19 with TRBJ2-6; TRBD2 matches 8 bases. The germline CDR1 and CDR2 sequences are LNHDA and SQIVND (reference sequence). There are 16 residues in the CDR3. V was clipped by 7 bases and J by 4 bases; unmatched bases: 9. The CDR3 region has the DNA TGTGCCAGTAAAGCTAGCGGGTCCATGGGGGCCAACGTCCTGACTTTC. Residues: CASKASGSMGANVLTF.

The rearrangement joins TRBV5-6 to TRBJ2-5; no definite D call. The germline CDR1 and CDR2 sequences are SGHDT and YYEEEE. The CDR3 sequence is 14 residues long. Trimming took 3 bases from V and 2 from J, leaving 11 bases between them. Here the CDR3 DNA reads TGTGCCAGCAGCTCTGGACGGGTACAAGAGACCCAGTACTTC. It encodes CASSSGRVQETQYF.

This chain links TRBV5-1 with TRBJ1-2; TRBD1 matches at 10 bases. Unmatched junction bases numbered 8, after V lost 0 bases and J lost 0 bases. Germline V lookup: CDR1 SGHRS, CDR2 YFSETQ. The length of the CDR3 is 18 residues. The CDR3: CASSLALGQGSSNYGYTF. CDR3 in DNA: TGCGCCAGCAGCTTGGCCCTGGGACAGGGGTCCTCTAACTATGGCTACACCTTC. Based on the CDR3 plus reference TRBV5-1 and TRBJ1-2, the full variable domain is KAGVTQTPRYLIKTRGQQVTLSCSPISGHRSVSWYQQTPGQGLQFLFEYFSETQRNKGNFPGRFSGRQFSNSRSEMNVSTLELGDSALYLCASSLALGQGSSNYGYTFGSGTRLTVV.

This clone came up many times. This chain uses TRBV5-5 with TRBJ2-3; D uncertain. Germline V gives CDR1 SGHKS, CDR2 YYEKEE (reference sequence). The CDR3 covers 13 residues. Trimming took off 6 bases at V and 4 bases at J, with 12 bases between the two ends. CDR3 residues: CASNVGWADTQYF. The DNA for the CDR3 is TGTGCCAGCAATGTAGGTTGGGCAGATACGCAGTATTTT.

CDR3: CASSQEGGGRRYTF. For the CDR3, the DNA is TGCGCCAGCAGCCAAGAAGGCGGAGGACGTCGCTACACCTTC. The chain employs TRBV4-1 and TRBJ1-2; D is undetermined. The CDR3 has 14 residues. V lost 0 bases to trimming and J lost 9 bases, with 14 bases between them. Germline V gene data show CDR1 as MGHRA and CDR2 as YSYEKL.